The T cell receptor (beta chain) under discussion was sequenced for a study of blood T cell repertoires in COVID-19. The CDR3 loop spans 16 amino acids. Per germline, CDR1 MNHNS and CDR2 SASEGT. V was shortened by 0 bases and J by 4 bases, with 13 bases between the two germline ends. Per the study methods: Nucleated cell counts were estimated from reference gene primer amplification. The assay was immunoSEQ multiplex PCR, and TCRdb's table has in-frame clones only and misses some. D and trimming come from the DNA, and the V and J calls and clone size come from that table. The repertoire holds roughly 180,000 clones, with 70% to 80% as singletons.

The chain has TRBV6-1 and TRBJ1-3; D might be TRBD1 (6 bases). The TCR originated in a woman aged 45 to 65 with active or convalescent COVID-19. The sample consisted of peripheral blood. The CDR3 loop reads CASSEAWTVEGNTIYF. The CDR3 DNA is TGTGCCAGCAGTGAAGCCTGGACAGTAGAAGGAAACACCATATATTTT.